This T cell receptor (beta chain) was identified in a study of neurological immune-mediated disorders (dated by TCRdb to about 2019). Regarding the research as a whole: Peripheral blood TCR-beta repertoires from HTLV-I-associated myelopathy (HAM/TSP) patients, multiple sclerosis patients and healthy controls were compared by UMI-based sequencing. The approximately 100 TCR-beta libraries included longitudinal samples, technical triplicates and paired sorted CD4+ and CD8+ T-cell subsets alongside PBMC samples. The cohort included some 70 subjects: about 14 with HAM/TSP, around 34 with multiple sclerosis, and around 20 healthy controls. Overall study outcomes, separate from this receptor: No identical CDR3 amino acid sequences were shared among expanded clones across subjects, suggesting private TCR-beta repertoires in all groups. TCR clonal expansion was highest in HAM/TSP patients and lowest in MS patients, with MS patients falling below even healthy controls.

Blood bank volunteers in Maryland, USA served as the healthy controls. Libraries from unsorted PBMCs were made from 2 million PBMCs kept in RNAlater at -80 degrees C until RNA extraction. PBMCs were separated from peripheral blood using Ficoll-Hypaque density gradient centrifugation and then cryopreserved in liquid nitrogen. The germline V gene yields SGHTA for CDR1 and FQGNSA for CDR2. V loses 5 bases of germline sequence and J loses 1 base, and the interval between the two ends is 9 bases. The CDR3 covers 13 residues, taking in both the cysteine and the phenylalanine. Kept here is only the CDR3 DNA, which spans 39 bases and is read in frame from base 1. At least ten counts were recorded for this clonotype. Its antigen target is currently unknown. Base qualities were left out, and no much larger clone turns up one base away. To synthesize cDNA, template-switch 5'RACE was performed with a primer carrying a 10-nucleotide random unique molecular identifier so that each TCR transcript was tagged. Over 180 million TCR-beta sequences, covering 15-18 subjects, were produced in each sequencing run. The RNeasy kit was used to extract total RNA. Using the KAPA Real-time Library Amplification kit, TCR-beta VDJ regions were amplified with primers for the TCR constant region and the 5'RACE anchor. Sample indexes and Illumina adaptors were added in a first PCR, and a second PCR then increased library yield. After Ampure bead purification, the TCR product of roughly 650 bp was size-selected on a 2% E-gel SizeSelection system. Before pooling, library quality was checked on a Bioanalyzer, concentration was measured with Qubit, and libraries were quantified with the Kapa Library Quantification kit. Paired-end 2 x 150 bp sequencing of the libraries was performed on an Illumina HiSeq 2500. To increase sequence diversity, roughly 23-30% phiX was spiked into each library pool. The study's processing was this. Quality-filtered reads were processed with the UMI-based MiGEC pipeline, which removed over 75% of raw TCR sequences during error correction. IMGT germline references were used for aligning VDJ genes, and each clonotype was defined as a unique CDR3 amino acid sequence together with its V-J genes. VDJtools evaluated clonal expansion, Shannon diversity and CDR3 relatedness (CalcPairwiseDistances, ClusterSamples); CLCbio workbench built phylogenetic trees. Using coefficient-of-variation modelling across technical triplicates, the study counted a clone as expanded if it had at least 8 unique UMIs. TCRdb reworked the public reads: Q25 trimming with fastp, MiXCR clone assembly, productive beta chains retained. Rows are combined by CDR3 protein, so each entry shows the most common genes and DNA. These V and J calls are TCRdb output, not the study's own analysis. Here the sample has approximately 30,000 distinct CDR3 sequences; 6.6% occur a single time. About 8.3% of the sample belongs to the ten largest clones.

The material sequenced was PBMCs. Here the chain combines TRBV7-2 and TRBJ2-7, with TRBD2 as a weak D call on 6 bases. The source is a woman aged 50 to 60 in good health. The CDR3 protein: CASSAGLSYEQYF. In nucleotides, the sequence is TGTGCCAGCAGCGCGGGACTTTCCTACGAGCAGTACTTC.